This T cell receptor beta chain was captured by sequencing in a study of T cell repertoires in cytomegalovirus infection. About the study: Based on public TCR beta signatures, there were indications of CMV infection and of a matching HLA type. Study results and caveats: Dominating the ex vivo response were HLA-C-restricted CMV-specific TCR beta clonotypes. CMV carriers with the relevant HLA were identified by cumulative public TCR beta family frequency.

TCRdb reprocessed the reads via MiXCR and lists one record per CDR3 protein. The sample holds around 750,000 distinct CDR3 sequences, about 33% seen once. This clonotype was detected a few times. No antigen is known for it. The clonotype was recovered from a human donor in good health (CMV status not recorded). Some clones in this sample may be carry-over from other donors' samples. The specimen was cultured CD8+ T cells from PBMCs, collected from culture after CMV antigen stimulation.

The CDR3 is CASSLIGITTNTGELFF. CDR3 coding DNA: TGTGCCAGCAGTTTGATCGGGATTACAACGAACACCGGGGAGCTGTTTTTT. The chain recombines TRBV27 with TRBJ2-2; D is possibly TRBD2 (5 bases). This CDR3 has 17 amino acids. Between the trimmed V and J ends, which lost 3 bases and 0 bases, there was a span of 14 bases. CDR1 is MNHEY, CDR2 SMNVEV, per germline (reference sequence).